One and the same sample provided the 28 T cell receptor beta chains below, sequenced in a study of graft-versus-host responses after intestinal transplantation. These receptors' targets are unknown. Using immunoSEQ multiplex PCR, the repertoire was profiled, and TCRdb retains in-frame clones only, with some absent. The sample has some 95,000 clones, over 75% seen once. This material consisted of unstimulated CD8+ T cells sorted from spleen or lymph node cells, taken before intestinal transplant. Every receptor here comes from a human donor who received an intestinal transplant.

The chain uses TRBV5-6 and TRBJ2-7, with D possibly TRBD2 on 6 matching bases. The CDR3 extends over 15 amino acids. The ends were cut back, 0 bases at V and 0 bases at J, with 10 bases in the middle. CDR1 is SGHDT and CDR2 is YYEEEE in the germline V gene. The CDR3 protein is CASSLAAGFSYEQYF. CDR3 DNA: TGTGCCAGCAGCTTGGCTGCGGGGTTCTCCTACGAGCAGTACTTC.

The rearrangement joins TRBV11-2 to TRBJ2-1, with 11 bases identical to TRBD2. V lost 7 bases, J lost 7 bases, and 12 bases stayed unmatched. The CDR3 sequence is 16 residues long. Per germline, CDR1 SGHAT and CDR2 FQNNGV. CDR3 loop: CASNKIAGGLWNEQFF. Written as DNA, the CDR3 is TGTGCCAGCAACAAGATAGCGGGAGGGTTGTGGAATGAGCAGTTCTTC.

The CDR3 here is CASSFRTDYEQYF. In nucleotides, the CDR3 is TGTGCCAGCAGTTTCAGGACAGACTACGAGCAGTACTTC. The V and J genes are TRBV27 and TRBJ2-7, with TRBD1 as a possible D gene (6 bases). Trimming took 3 bases from V and 3 from J, leaving 9 bases between them. Germline CDR1 and CDR2: MNHEY and SMNVEV (reference sequence). This CDR3 region has 13 residues.

As DNA, the CDR3 is TGTGCCAGCAGCCCCACAAGGGACAGTCTCTACGAGCAGTACTTC. Its protein product is CASSPTRDSLYEQYF. The chain carries TRBV13 and TRBJ2-7; TRBD1 agrees at 7 bases. The ends lost 5 bases at V and 3 bases at J; junction bases unmatched: 10. CDR3 size: 15 residues. Germline loops: CDR1 PRHDT, CDR2 FYEKMQ (reference sequence). Together with reference TRBV13 and TRBJ2-7, the CDR3 gives the full variable domain: AAGVIQSPRHLIKEKRETATLKCYPIPRHDTVYWYQQGPGQDPQFLISFYEKMQSDKGSIPDRFSAQQFSDYHSELNMSSLELGDSALYFCASSPTRDSLYEQYFGPGTRLTVT.

The chain has TRBV19 and TRBJ1-2, with D perhaps TRBD1 (5 bases). CDR3 length: 16 amino acids. CDR1 is LNHDA and CDR2 is SQIVND in the germline V gene (reference sequence). The V end lost 3 bases, the J end lost 2 bases, and 16 bases lay between the germline ends. The CDR3 spells CASSIGGEGGNYGYTF. The CDR3 DNA sequence: TGTGCCAGTAGTATCGGGGGGGAAGGTGGGAACTATGGCTACACCTTC.

This clone appeared a single time. The chain employs TRBV27 and TRBJ2-7, with 13 nucleotides matching TRBD2. CDR3 length equals 16 residues. CDR1 is MNHEY, CDR2 SMNVEV, per germline (reference sequence). J was trimmed by 3 bases and V by 5 bases; bases with no gene match: 7. The DNA for the CDR3 is TGTGCCAGCAGTCTTCGGACTAGCGGGAGATTCTACGAGCAGTACTTC. Amino acids: CASSLRTSGRFYEQYF.

The chain employs TRBV27 and TRBJ2-2, with D maybe TRBD1 (6 bases). Trimming took 2 bases from V and 0 from J, leaving 10 bases between them. The CDR3 is 16 amino acids. CDR1 and CDR2 (germline): MNHEY, SMNVEV (reference sequence). CDR3 sequence: CASSLGGRPNTGELFF. CDR3 DNA: TGTGCCAGCAGTTTAGGGGGCAGACCGAACACCGGGGAGCTGTTTTTT.

The chain uses TRBV5-6 and TRBJ2-7; D possibly corresponds to TRBD1 (6 bases). CDR1 and CDR2 from the germline V gene are SGHDT and YYEEEE. This CDR3 region has 14 residues. V shed 1 base and J shed 3 bases, with 11 bases lying between them. CDR3 region: CASSLRTAFYEQYF. The CDR3 DNA is TGTGCCAGCAGCTTGAGGACAGCTTTCTACGAGCAGTACTTC.

This clone has only a few counts. The chain is built from TRBV13 and TRBJ2-2, with D uncertain. The V end lost 4 bases, the J end lost 5 bases, and 8 bases lay between the germline ends. The CDR3 contains 13 residues. Looked up from germline, CDR1 is PRHDT and CDR2 is FYEKMQ (reference sequence). The CDR3 loop reads CASSYSTTGELFF. CDR3 in DNA: TGTGCCAGCAGCTATAGCACAACCGGGGAGCTGTTTTTT.

The chain uses TRBV7-9 and TRBJ1-2; D is unclear. This CDR3 is built from 14 residues. The V gene lost 0 bases and the J gene lost 8 bases, with 13 bases spanning the gap. The germline gives CDR1 SEHNR, CDR2 FQNEAQ (reference sequence). The CDR3 protein is CASSLAREGNGYTF. Here the CDR3 DNA reads TGTGCCAGCAGCTTAGCGAGGGAAGGTAACGGCTACACCTTC.

V is TRBV7-6 and J is TRBJ2-1; D ambiguous. From germline, CDR1 is SGHVS and CDR2 FNYEAQ. Trimming pared 4 bases from V and 1 base from J, leaving 8 bases between. This CDR3 has 14 residues. The DNA for the CDR3 is TGTGCCAGCAGCTCTTCCACATCCTACAATGAGCAGTTCTTC. Translation gives CASSSSTSYNEQFF.

The chain couples TRBV9 to TRBJ2-1, with TRBD1 matching 7 bases. CDR3 length: 12 residues. Trimming cost V 4 bases and J 8 bases; bases outside gene matches: 3. The germline V gene has CDR1 SGDLS and CDR2 YYNGEE. CDR3 nucleotide sequence: TGTGCCAGCAGCCTGAGGGGGCATGAGCAGTTCTTC. Residues: CASSLRGHEQFF. Filled out from reference TRBV9 and TRBJ2-1, the complete variable domain reads DSGVTQTPKHLITATGQRVTLRCSPRSGDLSVYWYQQSLDQGLQFLIQYYNGEERAKGNILERFSAQQFPDLHSELNLSSLELGDSALYFCASSLRGHEQFFGPGTRLTVL.

This clone was seen a single time. This sequence joins TRBV4-1 and TRBJ2-5; 7 nucleotides align to TRBD1. The CDR3 extends over 13 amino acids. CDR1 MGHRA and CDR2 YSYEKL come from the germline V gene. With V trimmed by 5 bases and J by 2 bases, 2 bases remained unmatched. For the CDR3, the DNA is TGCGCCAGCAGCTCGGGACAGCAAGAGACCCAGTACTTC. Translation: CASSSGQQETQYF.

This clone has more than one count but fewer than ten. The chain carries TRBV29-1 and TRBJ2-3, with D possibly being TRBD2 (6 bases). The CDR3 has 13 residues. In germline, CDR1 is SQVTM, CDR2 ANQGSEA. V was trimmed by 6 bases and J by 0 bases, leaving 10 bases between them. The CDR3 region is CSVVTRSTDTQYF. CDR3 nucleotide sequence: TGCAGCGTCGTGACTAGGAGCACAGATACGCAGTATTTT.

This sequence joins TRBV5-1 and TRBJ1-1; D is undetermined. This CDR3 has 18 residues. CDR1 SGHRS and CDR2 YFSETQ come from the germline V gene. Trimming removed 2 bases from V and 1 base from J, with 21 bases in between. This chain's CDR3 is CASSFLGRAARRNTEAFF. The DNA for the CDR3 is TGCGCCAGCAGCTTTCTCGGGAGGGCCGCCAGGAGGAACACTGAAGCTTTCTTT.

V and J are TRBV5-1 and TRBJ1-3; 7 bases align to TRBD1. V trimming: 2 bases; J trimming: 6 bases; junction bases outside the gene matches: 8. The germline V gene has CDR1 SGHRS and CDR2 YFSETQ. The CDR3 covers 15 residues. CDR3 DNA sequence: TGCGCCAGCAGCTTATCCTGGGACAGTACAAACACCATATATTTT. Protein product: CASSLSWDSTNTIYF.

A remark on this clone: One end of the junction varies from germline; a read error may be responsible. This rearrangement joins TRBV6-1 to TRBJ2-7, with D perhaps matching TRBD2 (6 bases). Per germline, CDR1 MNHNS and CDR2 SASEGT. The CDR3 is 16 amino acids. The CDR3 spells CASSEADKLAAYEQCF. The CDR3 region has the DNA TGTGCCAGCAGTGAAGCGGATAAACTAGCCGCCTACGAGCAGTGCTTC.

This chain joins TRBV9 and TRBJ2-5, with TRBD2 identical over 7 bases. This CDR3 contains 16 residues. From germline, CDR1 is SGDLS and CDR2 YYNGEE. After removal of 2 bases from V and 1 base from J, the junction contained 8 bases not matched to a gene. For the CDR3, the DNA is TGTGCCAGCAGCGTGATCAACCCTAGCGGCCAAGAGACCCAGTACTTC. This gives the protein CASSVINPSGQETQYF. The whole variable domain, remainder taken from reference TRBV9 and TRBJ2-5, is DSGVTQTPKHLITATGQRVTLRCSPRSGDLSVYWYQQSLDQGLQFLIQYYNGEERAKGNILERFSAQQFPDLHSELNLSSLELGDSALYFCASSVINPSGQETQYFGPGTRLLVL.

V is TRBV5-1 and J is TRBJ1-1; D is undetermined. This CDR3 is 13 amino acids long. Trimming stripped 3 bases from V and 1 base from J, with 7 bases between. Per the germline V gene, CDR1 is SGHRS and CDR2 is YFSETQ. As DNA, the CDR3 is TGCGCCAGCAGCTCATTCGGGAACACTGAAGCTTTCTTT. Its protein is CASSSFGNTEAFF.

V and J are TRBV7-9 and TRBJ1-3; D might be TRBD1 (5 bases). The CDR3 extends over 15 amino acids. Trimming stripped 5 bases from V and 2 bases from J, with 13 bases between. CDR1 and CDR2 from the germline V gene are SEHNR and FQNEAQ (reference sequence). In DNA, the CDR3 is TGTGCCAGCAGCCCATCAGGGATGGCTGGAAACACCATATATTTT. It is translated as CASSPSGMAGNTIYF.

The V and J genes are TRBV18 and TRBJ2-1, with 8 nucleotides matching TRBD2. Germline CDR1 reads KGHSH; CDR2 reads LQKENI. This CDR3 comprises 15 residues. J was trimmed by 4 bases and V by 3 bases; bases with no gene match: 5. CDR3 protein: CASSPEAGVYNEQFF. The CDR3 nucleotides read TGTGCCAGCTCACCGGAAGCGGGGGTATACAATGAGCAGTTCTTC. Supplemented by reference TRBV18 and TRBJ2-1, the full variable domain reads NAGVMQNPRHLVRRRGQEARLRCSPMKGHSHVYWYRQLPEEGLKFMVYLQKENIIDESGMPKERFSAEFPKEGPSILRIQQVVRGDSAAYFCASSPEAGVYNEQFFGPGTRLTVL.

V is TRBV4-1 and J is TRBJ1-6, with TRBD1 matching over 8 bases. The CDR3 length is 16 residues. The V segment lost 6 bases and the J segment 8 bases; nucleotides outside the gene matches: 12. Germline assignment: CDR1 MGHRA and CDR2 YSYEKL. Here the CDR3 DNA reads TGCGCCAGCAGAACTGAACAGGGGGACGAGTATTCACCCCTCCACTTT. Translating gives CASRTEQGDEYSPLHF.

The rearrangement joins TRBV6-5 to TRBJ2-7; no definite D call. The CDR3 runs to 13 residues. Germline assignment: CDR1 MNHEY and CDR2 SVGAGI. V was shortened by 3 bases and J by 3 bases, with 9 bases between the two germline ends. The CDR3 region has the DNA TGTGCCAGCAGTTATTACACGGGCTACGAGCAGTACTTC. Translated: CASSYYTGYEQYF.

This clone was seen a handful of times. This chain joins TRBV27 and TRBJ2-1; weak D call: TRBD1 (6 bases). The V gene lost 6 bases and the J gene lost 0 bases, with 15 bases spanning the gap. In germline, CDR1 is MNHEY, CDR2 SMNVEV (reference sequence). The CDR3 loop spans 16 amino acids. For the CDR3, the DNA is TGTGCCAGCAGCTTGAGCGGACAGAGCTCCTACAATGAGCAGTTCTTC. It specifies CASSLSGQSSYNEQFF.

The count of this clone is one. The rearrangement uses TRBV4-1 and TRBJ2-7, with TRBD2 matching 7 bases. Germline V gene lookup returns CDR1 MGHRA and CDR2 YSYEKL. CDR3 size: 15 residues. The trim removed 0 bases at V and 3 bases at J, leaving 5 bases unmatched. CDR3 loop: CASSQEEAGFYEQYF. The CDR3 region has the DNA TGCGCCAGCAGCCAAGAGGAAGCGGGGTTCTACGAGCAGTACTTC.

CDR3 bases: TGTGCCAGCAGTGAAAGTCTTGCAGGGCCCAACTATGGCTACACCTTC. Amino acid sequence: CASSESLAGPNYGYTF. The rearrangement joins TRBV2 to TRBJ1-2, with D possibly being TRBD1 (5 bases). CDR3 length: 16 amino acids. Per germline, CDR1 SNHLY and CDR2 FYNNEI. V was clipped by 2 bases and J by 2 bases, with 15 bases between them.

V and J are TRBV6-1 and TRBJ1-2; no definite D call. Germline V gives CDR1 MNHNS, CDR2 SASEGT. This CDR3 is built from 14 residues. Trimming removed 9 bases from V and 5 bases from J, with 19 bases in between. DNA of the CDR3: TGTGCCAGTAAGGAAAATTATACAGCTTATGGCTACACCTTC. Translation: CASKENYTAYGYTF.

The V and J genes are TRBV11-2 and TRBJ1-1, with 9 bases aligning to TRBD1. The V segment lost 7 bases and the J segment 5 bases; nucleotides outside the gene matches: 17. The CDR3 sequence is 17 residues long. Germline CDR1 is SGHAT and CDR2 is FQNNGV. The CDR3 here is CASNTGQGGHRGTEAFF. CDR3 in DNA: TGTGCCAGCAACACGGGACAGGGCGGTCACAGAGGGACTGAAGCTTTCTTT.